The clone carrying this TCR beta chain was seen only once. The repertoire was sequenced with immunoSEQ multiplex PCR; TCRdb's copy has only in-frame clones and lacks some. This sample has approximately 79,000 clones; approximately 91% occur once, and the top ten carry roughly 6.9%. This record comes from a study of control samples from healthy donors and cancer patients. Sequenced sample: blood. This clonotype was obtained from a man in his fifties or sixties in good health.

The CDR3 nucleotides are TGCGCCAGCAGCTCTGTAAGGCCGGATTCACCCCTCCACTTT. Protein product: CASSSVRPDSPLHF. The V call is TRBV5-1, the J call TRBJ1-6; no definite D call. The CDR3 spans 14 residues. The ends were cut back, 3 bases at V and 8 bases at J, with 12 bases in the middle. Per the germline V gene, CDR1 is SGHRS and CDR2 is YFSETQ.